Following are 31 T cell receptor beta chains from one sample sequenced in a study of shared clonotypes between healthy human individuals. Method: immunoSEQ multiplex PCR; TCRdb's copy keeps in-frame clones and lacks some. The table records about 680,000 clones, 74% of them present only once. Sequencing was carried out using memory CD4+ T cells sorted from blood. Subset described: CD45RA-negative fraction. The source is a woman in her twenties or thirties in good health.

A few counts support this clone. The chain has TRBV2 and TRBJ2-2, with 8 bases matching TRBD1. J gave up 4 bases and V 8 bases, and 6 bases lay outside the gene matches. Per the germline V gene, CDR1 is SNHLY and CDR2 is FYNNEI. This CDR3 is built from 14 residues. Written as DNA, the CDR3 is TGTGCCAGCCTTAAGACAGGGGTCACCGGGGAGCTGTTTTTT. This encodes CASLKTGVTGELFF.

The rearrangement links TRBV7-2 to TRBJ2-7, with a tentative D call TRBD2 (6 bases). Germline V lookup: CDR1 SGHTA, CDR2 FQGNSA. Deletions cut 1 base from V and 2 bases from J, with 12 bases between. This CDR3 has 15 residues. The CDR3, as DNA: TGTGCCAGCAGCTTAGAACGGAGGGTTACCTACGAGCAGTACTTC. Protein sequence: CASSLERRVTYEQYF.

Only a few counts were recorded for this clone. DNA for the CDR3: TGTGCCAGTAGTTCTGGCAGGGGAGGCGAGACCCAGTACTTC. Translation: CASSSGRGGETQYF. The J gene is TRBJ2-5, the V gene TRBV19; D is tentatively TRBD1 or TRBD2 (6 bases each). Trimming took off 5 bases at V and 5 bases at J, with 15 bases between the two ends. Germline CDR1 LNHDA, CDR2 SQIVND (reference sequence). There are 14 residues in the CDR3.

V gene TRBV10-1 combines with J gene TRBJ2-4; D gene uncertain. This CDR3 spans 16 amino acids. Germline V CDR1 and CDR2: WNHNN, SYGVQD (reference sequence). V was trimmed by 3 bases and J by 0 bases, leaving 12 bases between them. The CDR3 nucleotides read TGCGCCAGCAGTGAAGACCCCGTCTTAGCCAAAAACATTCAGTACTTC. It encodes CASSEDPVLAKNIQYF.

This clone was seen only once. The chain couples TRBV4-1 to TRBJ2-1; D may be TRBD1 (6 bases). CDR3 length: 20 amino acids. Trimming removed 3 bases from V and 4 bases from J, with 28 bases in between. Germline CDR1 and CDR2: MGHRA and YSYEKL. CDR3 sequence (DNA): TGCGCCAGCAGCCACCCAGACAACTTGGCAGGGGTTTTCCGATACAATGAGCAGTTCTTC. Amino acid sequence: CASSHPDNLAGVFRYNEQFF.

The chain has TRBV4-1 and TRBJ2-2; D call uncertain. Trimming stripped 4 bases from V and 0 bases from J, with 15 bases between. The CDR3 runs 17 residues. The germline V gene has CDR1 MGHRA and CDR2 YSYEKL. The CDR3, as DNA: TGCGCCAGCAGCCCCCCCGGTAACCTCGCGAACACCGGGGAGCTGTTTTTT. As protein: CASSPPGNLANTGELFF.

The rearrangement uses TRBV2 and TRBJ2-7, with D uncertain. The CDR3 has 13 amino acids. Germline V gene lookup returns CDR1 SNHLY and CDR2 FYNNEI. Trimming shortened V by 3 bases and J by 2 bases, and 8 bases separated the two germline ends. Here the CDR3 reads CASSDANPYEQYF. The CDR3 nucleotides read TGTGCCAGCAGTGATGCCAATCCCTACGAGCAGTACTTC.

DNA for the CDR3: TGTGCCAGCAGCTTAGATCCGAGTACCCAAGAGACCCAGTACTTC. Amino acid sequence: CASSLDPSTQETQYF. This sequence joins TRBV11-2 and TRBJ2-5; no clear D. Germline V gene data show CDR1 as SGHAT and CDR2 as FQNNGV. V lost 0 bases and J lost 1, with 9 bases in between. The CDR3 contains 15 residues.

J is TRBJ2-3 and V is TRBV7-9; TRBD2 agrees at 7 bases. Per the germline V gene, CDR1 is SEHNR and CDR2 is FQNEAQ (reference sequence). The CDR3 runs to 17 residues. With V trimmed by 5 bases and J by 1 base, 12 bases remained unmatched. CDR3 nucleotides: TGTGCCAGCAGCGCGCTTGGTCGCGGGAGACGCACAGATACGCAGTATTTT. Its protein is CASSALGRGRRTDTQYF.

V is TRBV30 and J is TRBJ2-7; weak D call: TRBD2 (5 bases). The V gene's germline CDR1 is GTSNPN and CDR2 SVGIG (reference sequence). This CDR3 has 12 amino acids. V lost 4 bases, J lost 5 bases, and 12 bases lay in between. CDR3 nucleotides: TGTGCCTGGAATTTTATGGGAGACGAGCAGTACTTC. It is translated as CAWNFMGDEQYF.

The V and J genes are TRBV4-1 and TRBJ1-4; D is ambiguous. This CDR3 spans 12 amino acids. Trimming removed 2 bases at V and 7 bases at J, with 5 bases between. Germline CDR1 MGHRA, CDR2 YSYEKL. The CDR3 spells CASSQRPEKLFF. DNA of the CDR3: TGCGCCAGCAGCCAACGCCCTGAAAAACTGTTTTTT.

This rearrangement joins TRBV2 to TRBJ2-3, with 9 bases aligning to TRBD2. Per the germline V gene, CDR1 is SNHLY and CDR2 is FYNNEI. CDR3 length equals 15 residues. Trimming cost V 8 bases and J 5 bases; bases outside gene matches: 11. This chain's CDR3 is CASPGREGLRDTQYF. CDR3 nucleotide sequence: TGTGCCAGCCCGGGGCGGGAGGGCCTTAGAGATACGCAGTATTTT.

The chain's CDR3 is CASSDSGRAVDTQYF. The CDR3 coding sequence is TGCGCCAGCAGCGATAGCGGGAGGGCCGTAGATACGCAGTATTTT. The chain recombines TRBV5-1 with TRBJ2-3, with 11 bases matching TRBD2. Trimming at V came to 4 bases and at J to 5 bases, leaving 6 bases not matched to a gene. The CDR3 runs to 15 residues. CDR1 is SGHRS, CDR2 YFSETQ, per germline.

As DNA, the CDR3 is TGCGCCAGCAGGGCGGGCCCGACCCTAGCCATTACCTACGAGCAGTACTTC. Translated: CASRAGPTLAITYEQYF. The gene calls are TRBV5-1 and TRBJ2-7; D is perhaps TRBD2 (5 bases). CDR1 is SGHRS, CDR2 YFSETQ, per germline. CDR3 length: 17 residues. The ends were cut back, 5 bases at V and 2 bases at J, with 23 bases in the middle.

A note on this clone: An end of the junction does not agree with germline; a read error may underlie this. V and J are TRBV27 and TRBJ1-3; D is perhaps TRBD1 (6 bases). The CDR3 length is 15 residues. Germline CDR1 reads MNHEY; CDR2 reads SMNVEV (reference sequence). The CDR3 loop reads CASTLTGGPGNTIYF. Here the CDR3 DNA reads TGTGCCAGCACTTTAACGGGGGGCCCTGGAAACACCATATATTTT.

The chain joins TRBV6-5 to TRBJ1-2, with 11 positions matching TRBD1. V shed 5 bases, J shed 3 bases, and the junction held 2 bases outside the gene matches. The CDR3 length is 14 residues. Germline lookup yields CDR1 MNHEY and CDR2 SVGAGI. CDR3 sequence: CASSRDRGDYGYTF. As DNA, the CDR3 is TGTGCCAGCAGTCGGGACAGGGGGGACTATGGCTACACCTTC.

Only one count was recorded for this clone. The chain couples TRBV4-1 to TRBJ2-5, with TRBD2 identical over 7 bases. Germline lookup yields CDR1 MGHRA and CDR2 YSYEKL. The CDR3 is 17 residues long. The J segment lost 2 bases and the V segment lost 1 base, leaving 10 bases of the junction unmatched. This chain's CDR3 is CASSQVTGGVKQETQYF. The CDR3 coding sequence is TGCGCCAGCAGCCAAGTGACGGGAGGCGTCAAACAAGAGACCCAGTACTTC.

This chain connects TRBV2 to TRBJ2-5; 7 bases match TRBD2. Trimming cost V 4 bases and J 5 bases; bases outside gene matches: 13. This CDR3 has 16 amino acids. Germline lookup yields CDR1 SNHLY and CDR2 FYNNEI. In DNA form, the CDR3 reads TGTGCCAGCAGTGTCGGGTCTAGCGGCAATGGCGAGACCCAGTACTTC. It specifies CASSVGSSGNGETQYF.

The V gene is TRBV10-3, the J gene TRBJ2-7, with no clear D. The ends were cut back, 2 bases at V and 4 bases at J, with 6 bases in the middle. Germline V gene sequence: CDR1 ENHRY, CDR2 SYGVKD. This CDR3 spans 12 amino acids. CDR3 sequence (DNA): TGTGCCATCAGTGAGCACGGGTACGAGCAGTACTTC. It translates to CAISEHGYEQYF.

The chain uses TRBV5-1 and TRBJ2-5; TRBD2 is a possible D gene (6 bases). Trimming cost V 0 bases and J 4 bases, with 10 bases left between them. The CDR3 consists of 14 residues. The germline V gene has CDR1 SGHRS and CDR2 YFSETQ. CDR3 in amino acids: CASSLDIGRETQYF. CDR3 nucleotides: TGCGCCAGCAGCTTGGATATCGGGAGAGAGACCCAGTACTTC.

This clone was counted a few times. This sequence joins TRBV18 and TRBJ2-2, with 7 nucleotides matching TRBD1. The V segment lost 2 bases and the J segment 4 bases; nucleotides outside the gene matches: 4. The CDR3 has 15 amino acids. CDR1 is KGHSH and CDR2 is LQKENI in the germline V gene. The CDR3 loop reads CASSPARGSTGELFF. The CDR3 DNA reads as TGTGCCAGCTCACCAGCCAGGGGGAGCACCGGGGAGCTGTTTTTT. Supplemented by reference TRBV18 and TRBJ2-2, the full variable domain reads NAGVMQNPRHLVRRRGQEARLRCSPMKGHSHVYWYRQLPEEGLKFMVYLQKENIIDESGMPKERFSAEFPKEGPSILRIQQVVRGDSAAYFCASSPARGSTGELFFGEGSRLTVL.

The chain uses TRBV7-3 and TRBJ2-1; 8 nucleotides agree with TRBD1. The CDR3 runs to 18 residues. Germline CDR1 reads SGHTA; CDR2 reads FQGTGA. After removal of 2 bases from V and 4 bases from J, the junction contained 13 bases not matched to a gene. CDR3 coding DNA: TGTGCCAGCAGCTTACTCCCAAGGACAGGGTCGGGGTACAATGAGCAGTTCTTC. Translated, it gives CASSLLPRTGSGYNEQFF. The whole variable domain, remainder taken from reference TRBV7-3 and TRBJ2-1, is GAGVSQTPSNKVTEKGKYVELRCDPISGHTALYWYRQSLGQGPEFLIYFQGTGAADDSGLPNDRFFAVRPEGSVSTLKIQRTERGDSAVYLCASSLLPRTGSGYNEQFFGPGTRLTVL.

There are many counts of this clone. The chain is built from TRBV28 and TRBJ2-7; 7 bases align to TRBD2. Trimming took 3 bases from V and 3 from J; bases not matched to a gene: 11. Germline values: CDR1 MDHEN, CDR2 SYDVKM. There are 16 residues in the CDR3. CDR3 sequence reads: CASSFRVGRGNYEQYF. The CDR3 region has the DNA TGTGCCAGCAGTTTTAGGGTTGGGCGGGGGAACTACGAGCAGTACTTC.

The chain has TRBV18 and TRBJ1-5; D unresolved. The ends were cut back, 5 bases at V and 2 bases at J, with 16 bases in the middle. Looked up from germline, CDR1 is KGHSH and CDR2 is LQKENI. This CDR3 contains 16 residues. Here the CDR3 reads CASSLDRSAGNQPQHF. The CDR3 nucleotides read TGTGCCAGCTCATTAGACCGATCGGCGGGCAATCAGCCCCAGCATTTT.

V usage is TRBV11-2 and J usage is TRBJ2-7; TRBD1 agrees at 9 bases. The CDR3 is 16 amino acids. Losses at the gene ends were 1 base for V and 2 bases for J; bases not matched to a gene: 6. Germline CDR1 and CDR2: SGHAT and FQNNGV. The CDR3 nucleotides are TGTGCCAGCAGCTTAGCTACAGGGGGCTTGACCTACGAGCAGTACTTC. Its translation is CASSLATGGLTYEQYF.

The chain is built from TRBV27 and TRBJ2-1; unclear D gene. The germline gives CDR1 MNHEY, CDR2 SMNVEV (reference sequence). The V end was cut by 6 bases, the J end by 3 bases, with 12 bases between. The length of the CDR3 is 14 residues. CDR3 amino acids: CASSTAGIYNEQFF. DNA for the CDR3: TGTGCCAGCAGCACCGCCGGCATCTACAATGAGCAGTTCTTC.

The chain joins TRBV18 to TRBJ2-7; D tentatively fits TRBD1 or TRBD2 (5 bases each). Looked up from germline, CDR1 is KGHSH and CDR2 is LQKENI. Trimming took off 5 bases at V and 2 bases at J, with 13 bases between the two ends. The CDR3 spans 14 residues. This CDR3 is CASSTGTSPYEQYF. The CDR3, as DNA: TGTGCCAGCTCAACCGGGACGAGCCCCTACGAGCAGTACTTC.

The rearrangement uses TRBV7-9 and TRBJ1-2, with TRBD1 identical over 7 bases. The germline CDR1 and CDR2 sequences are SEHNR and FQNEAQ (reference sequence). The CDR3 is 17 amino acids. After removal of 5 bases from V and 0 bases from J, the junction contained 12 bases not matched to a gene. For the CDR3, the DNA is TGTGCCAGCAGCCTCGGGACAGCGGCCCAAGCTAACTATGGCTACACCTTC. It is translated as CASSLGTAAQANYGYTF.

CDR3 in amino acids: CASSLAHSEQYF. DNA for the CDR3: TGTGCCAGCAGCTTAGCCCACTCCGAGCAGTACTTC. The J gene is TRBJ2-7, the V gene TRBV7-2; D unresolved. The germline V gene encodes CDR1 SGHTA and CDR2 FQGNSA. The V gene lost 0 bases and the J gene lost 6 bases, with 6 bases spanning the gap. This CDR3 region has 12 residues.

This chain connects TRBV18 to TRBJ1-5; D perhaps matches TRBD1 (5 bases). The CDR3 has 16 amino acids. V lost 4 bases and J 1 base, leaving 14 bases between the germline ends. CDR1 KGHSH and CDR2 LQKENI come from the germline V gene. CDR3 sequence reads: CASSLVPGYSNQPQHF. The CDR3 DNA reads TGTGCCAGCTCACTAGTCCCAGGGTACAGCAATCAGCCCCAGCATTTT.

CDR3 nucleotides: TGTGCCAGCAGCTTAAATCGGGGGCGGGAGACCCAGTACTTC. It specifies CASSLNRGRETQYF. This chain links TRBV11-2 with TRBJ2-5; the D call may be TRBD1 or TRBD2 (6 bases each). Germline CDR1 is SGHAT and CDR2 is FQNNGV. Trimming took off 2 bases at V and 5 bases at J, with 12 bases between the two ends. CDR3 length equals 14 residues.